What follows are 15 T cell receptor beta chains derived from one specimen sequenced in a study of cytomegalovirus exposure and HLA in healthy donors. The table came from immunoSEQ multiplex PCR; TCRdb's copy has only in-frame clones and leaves some out. The repertoire consists of about 120,000 clones, with about 87% occurring once and the leading ten covering 1.5% to 2%. What was sequenced was PBMCs. The receptors shown here come from a man between 18 and 29 years old in good health and CMV-seronegative.

The genes are TRBV10-3 and TRBJ1-1; D ambiguous. With 0 bases removed from V and 7 bases from J, the gap between germline ends came to 9 bases. Germline assignment: CDR1 ENHRY and CDR2 SYGVKD. The CDR3 has 13 residues. In DNA, the CDR3 is TGTGCCATCAGTGAGTCGGTCATCAGTGAAGCTTTCTTT. Protein sequence: CAISESVISEAFF.

The chain joins TRBV5-1 to TRBJ2-1; TRBD1 is a possible D gene (5 bases). Trimming stripped 2 bases from V and 0 bases from J, with 9 bases between. This CDR3 has 15 amino acids. Germline-derived CDR1 and CDR2 are SGHRS and YFSETQ. The CDR3 sequence is CASSLSGLSYNEQFF. The DNA for the CDR3 is TGCGCCAGCAGCTTATCAGGGCTCTCCTACAATGAGCAGTTCTTC. Supplemented by reference TRBV5-1 and TRBJ2-1, the full variable domain reads KAGVTQTPRYLIKTRGQQVTLSCSPISGHRSVSWYQQTPGQGLQFLFEYFSETQRNKGNFPGRFSGRQFSNSRSEMNVSTLELGDSALYLCASSLSGLSYNEQFFGPGTRLTVL.

CDR3: CASSPGAYGYTF. CDR3 bases: TGTGCCAGCAGTCCTGGGGCCTATGGCTACACCTTC. This sequence joins TRBV28 and TRBJ1-2; D may be TRBD1 (5 bases). This CDR3 comprises 12 residues. Germline assignment: CDR1 MDHEN and CDR2 SYDVKM. V was pared by 5 bases and J by 4 bases, with 8 bases between.

The genes are TRBV5-1 and TRBJ2-6; 9 bases map to TRBD1. The CDR3 contains 17 residues. J gave up 4 bases and V 6 bases, and 11 bases lay outside the gene matches. CDR1 and CDR2 (germline): SGHRS, YFSETQ. The CDR3 spells CASNLKTGGSGANVLTF. The CDR3, as DNA: TGCGCCAGCAACCTCAAGACAGGGGGATCCGGGGCCAACGTCCTGACTTTC.

This rearrangement joins TRBV6-5 to TRBJ2-7, with TRBD2 as a possible D gene (6 bases). The CDR3 has 14 amino acids. Per the germline V gene, CDR1 is MNHEY and CDR2 is SVGAGI. V lost 0 bases and J lost 6, with 12 bases in between. CDR3 sequence reads: CASSYSSEGFEQYF. The CDR3 nucleotides are TGTGCCAGCAGTTACTCATCGGAGGGTTTCGAGCAGTACTTC.

The chain couples TRBV30 to TRBJ1-1, with TRBD1 as a possible D gene (5 bases). Germline CDR1 GTSNPN, CDR2 SVGIG (reference sequence). This CDR3 spans 15 amino acids. V was trimmed by 0 bases and J by 1 base, leaving 12 bases between them. The CDR3: CAWSVRFRENTEAFF. The CDR3 DNA reads as TGTGCCTGGAGTGTACGGTTCAGGGAGAACACTGAAGCTTTCTTT.

The V call is TRBV5-4, the J call TRBJ1-4, with 7 bases matching TRBD1. CDR3 length equals 18 residues. CDR1 and CDR2 (germline): SGHNT, YYREEE (reference sequence). The V gene end was trimmed by 1 base and the J gene end by 0 bases; junction bases not matched to a gene: 9. CDR3 residues: CASSLRGDRVSTNEKLFF. Here the CDR3 DNA reads TGTGCCAGCAGCTTGAGGGGCGACAGGGTTTCAACTAATGAAAAACTGTTTTTT.

The chain links TRBV30 to TRBJ1-6, with 9 bases lining up with TRBD1. The V segment lost 5 bases and the J segment 10 bases; nucleotides outside the gene matches: 3. Germline V gives CDR1 GTSNPN, CDR2 SVGIG (reference sequence). This CDR3 has 12 residues. CDR3 amino acids: CAWATGGSPLHF. The DNA for the CDR3 is TGTGCCTGGGCCACAGGGGGCTCACCCCTCCACTTT.

The chain combines TRBV19 with TRBJ1-5, with 7 nucleotides matching TRBD1. CDR1 is LNHDA, CDR2 SQIVND, per germline (reference sequence). The trim removed 5 bases at V and 2 bases at J, leaving 9 bases unmatched. The CDR3 extends over 16 amino acids. Here the CDR3 DNA reads TGTGCCAGTAGTCGACTCGGGCAGGGGGGCAATCAGCCCCAGCATTTT. It yields the protein CASSRLGQGGNQPQHF.

CDR3 nucleotides: TGTGCCAGCAGGAGCGGAGAGAGGGACACCATATATTTT. This codes for CASRSGERDTIYF. This rearrangement joins TRBV6-1 to TRBJ1-3; D ambiguous. The CDR3 is made up of 13 amino acids. Germline V gives CDR1 MNHNS, CDR2 SASEGT. V was pared by 6 bases and J by 8 bases, with 14 bases between.

This chain uses TRBV27 with TRBJ2-7, with D possibly TRBD1 on 5 matching bases. The CDR3 loop spans 13 amino acids. The germline gives CDR1 MNHEY, CDR2 SMNVEV (reference sequence). Trimming removed 4 bases from V and 0 bases from J, with 7 bases in between. CDR3 residues: CASSSDSSYEQYF. DNA of the CDR3: TGTGCCAGCAGTTCCGACAGCTCCTACGAGCAGTACTTC.

The sample holds one count of this clone. The genes are TRBV4-3 and TRBJ2-5; possible D gene TRBD2, 6 bases. The CDR3 has 15 amino acids. The ends were cut back, 4 bases at V and 5 bases at J, with 17 bases in the middle. Germline CDR1 is LGHNA and CDR2 is YSLEER. CDR3 residues: CASSRGTLQRETQYF. As DNA, the CDR3 is TGCGCCAGCAGCCGCGGGACTCTCCAAAGGGAGACCCAGTACTTC.

The gene calls are TRBV9 and TRBJ2-5; 8 nucleotides match TRBD1. This CDR3 spans 17 amino acids. The germline V gene encodes CDR1 SGDLS and CDR2 YYNGEE. With V trimmed by 0 bases and J by 1 base, 8 bases remained unmatched. The CDR3 region is CASSVGTGNRVQETQYF. The CDR3 DNA follows: TGTGCCAGCAGCGTAGGGACAGGGAATCGAGTCCAAGAGACCCAGTACTTC.

The chain employs TRBV5-6 and TRBJ2-4, with 7 bases aligning to TRBD1. The CDR3 length is 19 residues. Germline values: CDR1 SGHDT, CDR2 YYEEEE. V was pared by 4 bases and J by 1 base, with 17 bases of the junction left unmatched. CDR3 DNA: TGTGCCAGCAGCCTACACCCCGCCCTGACAGGGTTGGCCAAAAACATTCAGTACTTC. This translates into CASSLHPALTGLAKNIQYF.

The chain couples TRBV19 to TRBJ1-4; possible D gene TRBD1, 6 bases. V was pared by 2 bases and J by 8 bases, with 15 bases between. The CDR3 contains 15 residues. Germline V gene lookup returns CDR1 LNHDA and CDR2 SQIVND (reference sequence). CDR3 residues: CASSIMATGGEKLFF. CDR3 nucleotides: TGTGCCAGTAGTATAATGGCGACAGGAGGAGAAAAACTGTTTTTT.